This TCR beta chain was sequenced for a study of shared clonotypes between healthy human individuals. It was into CD45RA+ naive and CD45RA-negative memory subsets that the CD4+ cells were split. CDR1 is MDHEN and CDR2 is SYDVKM in the germline V gene. CDR3 size: 14 residues. The V gene lost 6 bases and the J gene lost 6 bases, with 12 bases spanning the gap. Regarding this clone: Its specificity is unknown.

TCRdb's table, derived via immunoSEQ multiplex PCR, lists solely in-frame clones and lacks some. The table lists roughly 500,000 clones, more than 95% of them singletons, with about 0.06% in the top ten. Findings and caveats of the study: Lower generation probabilities were found for non-shared clonotypes than for those shared by all four donors.

Source material: naive CD4+ T cells sorted from blood. The subset is: CD45RA+ positively selected. The TCR comes from a woman in her 30s in good health. The chain combines TRBV28 with TRBJ1-6, with D unclear. CDR3: CASREKRANSPLHF. The DNA for the CDR3 is TGTGCCAGCAGGGAGAAGAGGGCTAATTCACCCCTCCACTTT.